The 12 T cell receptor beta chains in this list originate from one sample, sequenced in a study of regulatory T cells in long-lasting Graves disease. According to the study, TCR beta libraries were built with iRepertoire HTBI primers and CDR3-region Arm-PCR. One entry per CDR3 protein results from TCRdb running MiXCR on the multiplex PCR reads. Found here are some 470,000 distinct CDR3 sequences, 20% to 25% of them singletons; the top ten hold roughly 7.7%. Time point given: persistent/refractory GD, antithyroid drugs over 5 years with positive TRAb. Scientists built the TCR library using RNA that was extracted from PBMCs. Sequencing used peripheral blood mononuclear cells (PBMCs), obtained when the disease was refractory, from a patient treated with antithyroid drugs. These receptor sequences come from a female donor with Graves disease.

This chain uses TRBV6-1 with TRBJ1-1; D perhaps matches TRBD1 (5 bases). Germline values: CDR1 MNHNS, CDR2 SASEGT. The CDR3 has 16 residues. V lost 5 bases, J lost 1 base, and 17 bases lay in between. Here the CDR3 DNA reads TGTGCCAGCAGTCAAGAGACAGCTAACTGGAACACTGAAGCTTTCTTT. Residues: CASSQETANWNTEAFF.

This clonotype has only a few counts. The CDR3 DNA reads TGCAGCGTTGAACGACAGGGGGCTTTTGCAACTAATGAAAAACTGTTTTTT. Residues: CSVERQGAFATNEKLFF. V gene TRBV29-1 combines with J gene TRBJ1-4; 10 nucleotides line up with TRBD1. V shed 2 bases, J shed 0 bases, and the junction held 6 bases outside the gene matches. This CDR3 is 17 amino acids long. Germline CDR1 SQVTM, CDR2 ANQGSEA.

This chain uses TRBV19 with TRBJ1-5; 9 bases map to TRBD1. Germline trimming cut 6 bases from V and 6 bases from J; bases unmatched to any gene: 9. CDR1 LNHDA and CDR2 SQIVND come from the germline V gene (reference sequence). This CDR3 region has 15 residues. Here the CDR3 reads CASRPGTGLGQPQHF. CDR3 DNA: TGTGCCAGTAGACCCGGGACAGGGTTGGGTCAGCCCCAGCATTTT.

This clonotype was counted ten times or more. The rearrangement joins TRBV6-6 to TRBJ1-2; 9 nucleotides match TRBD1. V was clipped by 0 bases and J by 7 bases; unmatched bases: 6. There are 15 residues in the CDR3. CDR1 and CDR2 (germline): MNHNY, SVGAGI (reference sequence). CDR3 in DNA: TGTGCCAGCAGTTACTCGATGACAGGGGGTCGTGGCTACACCTTC. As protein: CASSYSMTGGRGYTF.

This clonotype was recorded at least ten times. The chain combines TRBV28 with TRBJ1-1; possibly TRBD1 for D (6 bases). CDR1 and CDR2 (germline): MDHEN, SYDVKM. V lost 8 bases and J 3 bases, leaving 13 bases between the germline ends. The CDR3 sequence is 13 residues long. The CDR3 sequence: CASRRGRYTEAFF. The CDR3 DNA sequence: TGTGCCAGCCGTAGGGGGAGGTACACTGAAGCTTTCTTT.

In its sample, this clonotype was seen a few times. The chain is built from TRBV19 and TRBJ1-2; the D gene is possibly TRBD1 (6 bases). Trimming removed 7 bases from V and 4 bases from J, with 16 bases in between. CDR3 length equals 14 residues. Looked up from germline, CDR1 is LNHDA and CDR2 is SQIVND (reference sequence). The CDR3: CASTAEDRIYGYTF. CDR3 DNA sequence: TGTGCCAGTACCGCCGAAGACAGGATCTATGGCTACACCTTC.

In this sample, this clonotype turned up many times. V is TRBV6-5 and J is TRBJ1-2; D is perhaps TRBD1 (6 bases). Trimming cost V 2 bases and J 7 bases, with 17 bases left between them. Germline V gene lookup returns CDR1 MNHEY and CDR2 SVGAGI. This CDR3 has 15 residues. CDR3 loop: CASSYTGGVGFGYTF. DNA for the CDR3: TGTGCCAGCAGTTACACGGGGGGCGTGGGATTTGGCTACACCTTC.

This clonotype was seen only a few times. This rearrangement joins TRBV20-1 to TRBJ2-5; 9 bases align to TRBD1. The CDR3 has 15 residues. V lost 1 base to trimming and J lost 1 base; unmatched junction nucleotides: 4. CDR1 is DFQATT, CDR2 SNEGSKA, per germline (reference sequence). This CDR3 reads CSARVTGGFQETQYF. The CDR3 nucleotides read TGCAGTGCTAGAGTGACAGGGGGATTCCAAGAGACCCAGTACTTC.

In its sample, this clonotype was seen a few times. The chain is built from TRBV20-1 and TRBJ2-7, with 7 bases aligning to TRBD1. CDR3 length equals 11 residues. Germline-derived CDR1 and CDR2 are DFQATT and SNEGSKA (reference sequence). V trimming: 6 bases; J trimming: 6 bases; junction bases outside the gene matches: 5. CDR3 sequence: CSATTGAEQYF. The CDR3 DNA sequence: TGCAGTGCGACCACAGGGGCCGAGCAGTACTTC.

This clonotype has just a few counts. CDR3 bases: TGCAGCGTTGAAGATGACAGGGACACCGGGGAGCTGTTTTTT. Translating it yields CSVEDDRDTGELFF. The J gene is TRBJ2-2, the V gene TRBV29-1; 7 bases are shared with TRBD1. The length of the CDR3 is 14 residues. Germline-derived CDR1 and CDR2 are SQVTM and ANQGSEA. J was trimmed by 3 bases and V by 0 bases; bases with no gene match: 1.

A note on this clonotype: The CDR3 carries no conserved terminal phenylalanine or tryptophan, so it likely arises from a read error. This CDR3 reads CASSFEQGYTEAFL. The CDR3 DNA reads TGTGCCAGCAGTTTCGAGCAAGGGTACACTGAAGCTTTCCTT. This rearrangement joins TRBV12-3 or TRBV12-4 to TRBJ1-1, with unresolved D. V lost 3 bases and J lost 3, with 11 bases in between. The CDR3 runs 14 residues.

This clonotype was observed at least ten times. The CDR3 DNA follows: TGTGCCAGCACCCCACGTCGGGACACAAATGAAAAACTGTTTTTT. This translates into CASTPRRDTNEKLFF. The chain carries TRBV27 and TRBJ1-4; possible D gene TRBD1, 6 bases. The ends were cut back, 7 bases at V and 5 bases at J, with 17 bases in the middle. This CDR3 spans 15 amino acids. In germline, CDR1 is MNHEY, CDR2 SMNVEV (reference sequence).